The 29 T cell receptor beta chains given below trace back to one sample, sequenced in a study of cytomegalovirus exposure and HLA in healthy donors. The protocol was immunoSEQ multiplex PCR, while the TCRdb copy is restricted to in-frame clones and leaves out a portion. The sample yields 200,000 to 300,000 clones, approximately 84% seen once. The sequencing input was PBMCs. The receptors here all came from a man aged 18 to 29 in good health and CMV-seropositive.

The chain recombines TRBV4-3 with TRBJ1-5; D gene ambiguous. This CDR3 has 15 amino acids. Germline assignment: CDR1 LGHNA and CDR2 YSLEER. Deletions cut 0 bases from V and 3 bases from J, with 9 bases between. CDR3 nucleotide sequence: TGCGCCAGCAGCCAAGATTTGGGAGACAATCAGCCCCAGCATTTT. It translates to CASSQDLGDNQPQHF.

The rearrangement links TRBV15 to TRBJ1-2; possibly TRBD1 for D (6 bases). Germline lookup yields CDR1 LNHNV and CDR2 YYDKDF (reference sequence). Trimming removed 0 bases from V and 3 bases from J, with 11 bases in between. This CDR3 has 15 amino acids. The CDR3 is CATSRDGQNDYGYTF. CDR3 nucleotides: TGTGCCACCAGCAGAGACGGACAGAACGACTATGGCTACACCTTC.

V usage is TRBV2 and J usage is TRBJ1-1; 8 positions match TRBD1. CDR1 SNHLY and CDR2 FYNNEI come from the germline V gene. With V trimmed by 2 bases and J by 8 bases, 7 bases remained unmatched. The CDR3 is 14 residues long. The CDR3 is CASSERQGAREAFF. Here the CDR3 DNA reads TGTGCCAGCAGTGAAAGGCAGGGGGCGCGAGAAGCTTTCTTT.

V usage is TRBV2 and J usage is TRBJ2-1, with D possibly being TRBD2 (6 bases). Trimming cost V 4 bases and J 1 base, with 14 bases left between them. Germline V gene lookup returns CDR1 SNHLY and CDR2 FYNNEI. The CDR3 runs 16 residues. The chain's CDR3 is CASSVDGSRSYNEQFF. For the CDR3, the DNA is TGTGCCAGCAGTGTCGACGGGAGCCGATCCTACAATGAGCAGTTCTTC.

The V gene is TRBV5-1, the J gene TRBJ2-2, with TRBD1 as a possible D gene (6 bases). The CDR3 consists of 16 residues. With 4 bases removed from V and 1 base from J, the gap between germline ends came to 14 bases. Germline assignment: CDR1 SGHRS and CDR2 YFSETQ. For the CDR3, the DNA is TGCGCCAGCAGCGTACTCAGGGGCCTGAACACCGGGGAGCTGTTTTTT. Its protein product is CASSVLRGLNTGELFF.

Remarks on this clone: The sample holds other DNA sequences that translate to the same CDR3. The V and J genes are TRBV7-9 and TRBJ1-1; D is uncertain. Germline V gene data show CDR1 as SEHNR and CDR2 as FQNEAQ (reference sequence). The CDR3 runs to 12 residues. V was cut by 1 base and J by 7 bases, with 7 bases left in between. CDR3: CASSLDRNEAFF. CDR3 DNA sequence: TGTGCCAGCAGCTTAGATCGGAATGAAGCTTTCTTT.

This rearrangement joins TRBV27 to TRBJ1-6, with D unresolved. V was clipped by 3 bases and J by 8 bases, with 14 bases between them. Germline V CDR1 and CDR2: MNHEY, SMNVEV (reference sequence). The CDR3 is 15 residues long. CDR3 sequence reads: CASSLGIGIDSPLHF. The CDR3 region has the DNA TGTGCCAGCAGTTTGGGGATAGGGATCGATTCACCCCTCCACTTT.

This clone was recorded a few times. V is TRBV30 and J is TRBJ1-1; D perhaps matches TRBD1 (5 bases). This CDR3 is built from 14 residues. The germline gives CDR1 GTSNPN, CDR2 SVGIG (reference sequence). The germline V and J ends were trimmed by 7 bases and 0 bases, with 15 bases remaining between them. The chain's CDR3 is CAFYSGGVNTEAFF. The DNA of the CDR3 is TGTGCCTTTTATTCCGGGGGGGTGAACACTGAAGCTTTCTTT.

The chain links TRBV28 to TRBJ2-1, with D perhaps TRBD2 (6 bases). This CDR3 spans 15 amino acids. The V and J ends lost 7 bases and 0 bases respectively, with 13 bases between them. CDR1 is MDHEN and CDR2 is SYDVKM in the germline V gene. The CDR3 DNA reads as TGTGCCAGCAATAGAGACGGGAGCTCCTACAATGAGCAGTTCTTC. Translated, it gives CASNRDGSSYNEQFF.

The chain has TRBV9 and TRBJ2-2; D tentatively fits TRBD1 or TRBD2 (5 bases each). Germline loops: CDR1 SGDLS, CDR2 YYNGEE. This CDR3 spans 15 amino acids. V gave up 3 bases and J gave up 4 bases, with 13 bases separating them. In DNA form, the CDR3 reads TGTGCCAGCAGCGCGAGGGGTATAGTCACCGGGGAGCTGTTTTTT. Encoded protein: CASSARGIVTGELFF.

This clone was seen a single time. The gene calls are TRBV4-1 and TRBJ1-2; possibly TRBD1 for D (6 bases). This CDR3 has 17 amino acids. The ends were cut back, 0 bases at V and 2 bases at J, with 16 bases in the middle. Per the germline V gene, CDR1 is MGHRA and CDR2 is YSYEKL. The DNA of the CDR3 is TGCGCCAGCAGCCAAGATCTGGGGGGCCGCAGGAACTATGGCTACACCTTC. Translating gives CASSQDLGGRRNYGYTF.

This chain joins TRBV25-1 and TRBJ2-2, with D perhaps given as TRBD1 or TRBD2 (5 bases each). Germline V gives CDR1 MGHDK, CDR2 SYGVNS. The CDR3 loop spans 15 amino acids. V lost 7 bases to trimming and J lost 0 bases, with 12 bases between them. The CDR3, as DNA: TGTGCCAGCACCCCGGGGCTTTCGAACACCGGGGAGCTGTTTTTT. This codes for CASTPGLSNTGELFF.

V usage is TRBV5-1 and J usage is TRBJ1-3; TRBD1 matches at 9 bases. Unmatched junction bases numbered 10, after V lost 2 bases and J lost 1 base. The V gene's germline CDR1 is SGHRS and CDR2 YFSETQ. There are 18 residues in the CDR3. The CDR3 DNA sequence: TGCGCCAGCAGCTTAAAAGGACAGGGGATTGCTTCTGGAAACACCATATATTTT. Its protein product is CASSLKGQGIASGNTIYF. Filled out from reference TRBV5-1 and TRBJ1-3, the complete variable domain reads KAGVTQTPRYLIKTRGQQVTLSCSPISGHRSVSWYQQTPGQGLQFLFEYFSETQRNKGNFPGRFSGRQFSNSRSEMNVSTLELGDSALYLCASSLKGQGIASGNTIYFGEGSWLTVV.

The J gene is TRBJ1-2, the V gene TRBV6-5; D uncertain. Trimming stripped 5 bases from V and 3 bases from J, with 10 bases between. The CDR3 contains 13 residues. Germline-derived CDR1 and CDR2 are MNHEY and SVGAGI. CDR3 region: CASSPTRDYGYTF. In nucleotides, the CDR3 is TGTGCCAGCAGTCCTACCCGGGACTATGGCTACACCTTC.

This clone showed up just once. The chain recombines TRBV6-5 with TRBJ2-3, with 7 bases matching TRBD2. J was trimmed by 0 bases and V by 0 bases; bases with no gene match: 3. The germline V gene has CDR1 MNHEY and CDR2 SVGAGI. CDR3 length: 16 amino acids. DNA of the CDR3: TGTGCCAGCAGTTACTCGCTAGCGGAAAGCACAGATACGCAGTATTTT. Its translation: CASSYSLAESTDTQYF.

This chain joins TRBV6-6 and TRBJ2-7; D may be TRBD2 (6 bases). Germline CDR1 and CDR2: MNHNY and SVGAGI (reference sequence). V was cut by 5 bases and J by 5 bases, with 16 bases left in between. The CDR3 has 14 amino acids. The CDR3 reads CASSLGLGQNEQYF. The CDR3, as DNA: TGTGCCAGCAGTCTGGGACTGGGCCAAAACGAGCAGTACTTC.

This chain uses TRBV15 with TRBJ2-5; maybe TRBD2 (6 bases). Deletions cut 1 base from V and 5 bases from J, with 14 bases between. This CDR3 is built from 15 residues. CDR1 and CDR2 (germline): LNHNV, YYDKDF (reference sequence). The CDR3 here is CATSRGGTNGETQYF. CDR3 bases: TGTGCCACCAGCAGAGGCGGGACGAATGGGGAGACCCAGTACTTC.

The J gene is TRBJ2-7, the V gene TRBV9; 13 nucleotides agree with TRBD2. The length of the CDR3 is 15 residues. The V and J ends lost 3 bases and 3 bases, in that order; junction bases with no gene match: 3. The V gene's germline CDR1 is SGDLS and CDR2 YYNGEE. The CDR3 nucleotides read TGTGCCAGCAGCGCGGGGACTAGCGGGAACTACGAGCAGTACTTC. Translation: CASSAGTSGNYEQYF.

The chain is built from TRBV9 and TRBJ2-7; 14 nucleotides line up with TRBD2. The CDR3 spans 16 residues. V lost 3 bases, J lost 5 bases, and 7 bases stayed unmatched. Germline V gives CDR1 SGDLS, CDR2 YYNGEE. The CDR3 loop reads CASSERTSGRMDEQYF. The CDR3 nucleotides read TGTGCCAGCAGCGAACGGACTAGCGGGAGGATGGACGAGCAGTACTTC.

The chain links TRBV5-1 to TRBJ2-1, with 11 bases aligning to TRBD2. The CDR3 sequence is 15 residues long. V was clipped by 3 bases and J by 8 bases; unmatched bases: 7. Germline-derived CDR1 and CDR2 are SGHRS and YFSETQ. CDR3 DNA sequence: TGCGCCAGCAGCTCCATCTATAGCGGGAGGGATGAGCAGTTCTTC. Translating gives CASSSIYSGRDEQFF. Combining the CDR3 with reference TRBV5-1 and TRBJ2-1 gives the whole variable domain KAGVTQTPRYLIKTRGQQVTLSCSPISGHRSVSWYQQTPGQGLQFLFEYFSETQRNKGNFPGRFSGRQFSNSRSEMNVSTLELGDSALYLCASSSIYSGRDEQFFGPGTRLTVL.

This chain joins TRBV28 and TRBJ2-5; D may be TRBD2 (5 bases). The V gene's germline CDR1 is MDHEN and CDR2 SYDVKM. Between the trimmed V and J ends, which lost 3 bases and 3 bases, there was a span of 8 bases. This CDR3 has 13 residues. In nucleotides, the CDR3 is TGTGCCAGCAGTTTTGGAGCGGAAGAGACCCAGTACTTC. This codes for CASSFGAEETQYF.

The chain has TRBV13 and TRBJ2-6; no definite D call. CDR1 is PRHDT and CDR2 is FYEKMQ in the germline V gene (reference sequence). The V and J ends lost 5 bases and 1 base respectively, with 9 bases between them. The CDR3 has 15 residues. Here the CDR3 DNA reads TGTGCCAGCAGCCCCCCGGTGTCTGGGGCCAACGTCCTGACTTTC. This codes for CASSPPVSGANVLTF.

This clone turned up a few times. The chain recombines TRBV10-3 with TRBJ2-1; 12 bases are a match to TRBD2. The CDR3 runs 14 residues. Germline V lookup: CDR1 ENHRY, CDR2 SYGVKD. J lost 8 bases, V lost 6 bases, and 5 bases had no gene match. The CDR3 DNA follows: TGTGCCATCAGCCGACTAGCGGGAGAGGATGAGCAGTTCTTC. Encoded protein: CAISRLAGEDEQFF.

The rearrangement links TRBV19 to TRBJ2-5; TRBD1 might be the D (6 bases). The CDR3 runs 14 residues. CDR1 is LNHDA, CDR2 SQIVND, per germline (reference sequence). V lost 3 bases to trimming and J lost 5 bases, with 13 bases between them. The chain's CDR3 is CASSMGTSRETQYF. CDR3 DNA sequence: TGTGCCAGTAGTATGGGGACAAGCCGGGAGACCCAGTACTTC.

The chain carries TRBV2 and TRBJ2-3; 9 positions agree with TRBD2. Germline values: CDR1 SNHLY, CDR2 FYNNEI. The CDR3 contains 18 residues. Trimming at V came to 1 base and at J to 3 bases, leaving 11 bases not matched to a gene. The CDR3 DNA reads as TGTGCCAGCAGTGAAGTCTGGGGGCGGCGGGAGGGAACAGATACGCAGTATTTT. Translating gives CASSEVWGRREGTDTQYF.

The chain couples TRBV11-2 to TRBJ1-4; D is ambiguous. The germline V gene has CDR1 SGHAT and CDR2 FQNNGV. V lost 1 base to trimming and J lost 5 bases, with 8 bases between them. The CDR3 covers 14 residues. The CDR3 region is CASSLGRRNEKLFF. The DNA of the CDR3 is TGTGCCAGCAGCTTAGGACGGAGGAATGAAAAACTGTTTTTT. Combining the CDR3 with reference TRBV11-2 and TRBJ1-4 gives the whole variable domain EAGVAQSPRYKIIEKRQSVAFWCNPISGHATLYWYQQILGQGPKLLIQFQNNGVVDDSQLPKDRFSAERLKGVDSTLKIQPAKLEDSAVYLCASSLGRRNEKLFFGSGTQLSVL.

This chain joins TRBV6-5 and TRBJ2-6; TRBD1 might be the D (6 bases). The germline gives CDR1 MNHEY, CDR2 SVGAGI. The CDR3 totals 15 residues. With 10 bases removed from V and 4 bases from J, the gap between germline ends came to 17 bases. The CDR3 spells CATTWSGAGANVLTF. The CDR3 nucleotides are TGTGCCACCACTTGGTCAGGGGCCGGGGCCAACGTCCTGACTTTC.

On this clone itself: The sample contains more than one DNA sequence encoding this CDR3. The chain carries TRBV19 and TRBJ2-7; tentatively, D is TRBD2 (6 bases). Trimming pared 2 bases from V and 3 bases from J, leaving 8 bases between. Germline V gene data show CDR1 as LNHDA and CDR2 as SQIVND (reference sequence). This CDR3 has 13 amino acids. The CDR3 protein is CASSITGSYEQYF. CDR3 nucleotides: TGTGCCAGTAGTATAACCGGGAGCTACGAGCAGTACTTC. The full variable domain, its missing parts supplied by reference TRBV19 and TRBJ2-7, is DGGITQSPKYLFRKEGQNVTLSCEQNLNHDAMYWYRQDPGQGLRLIYYSQIVNDFQKGDIAEGYSVSREKKESFPLTVTSAQKNPTAFYLCASSITGSYEQYFGPGTRLTVT.

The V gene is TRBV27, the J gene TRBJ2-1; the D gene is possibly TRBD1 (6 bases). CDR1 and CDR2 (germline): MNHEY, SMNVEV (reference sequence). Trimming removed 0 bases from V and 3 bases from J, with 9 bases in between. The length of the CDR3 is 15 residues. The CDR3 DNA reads TGTGCCAGCAGTTTATCGGGGGCCGGCTACAATGAGCAGTTCTTC. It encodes CASSLSGAGYNEQFF.